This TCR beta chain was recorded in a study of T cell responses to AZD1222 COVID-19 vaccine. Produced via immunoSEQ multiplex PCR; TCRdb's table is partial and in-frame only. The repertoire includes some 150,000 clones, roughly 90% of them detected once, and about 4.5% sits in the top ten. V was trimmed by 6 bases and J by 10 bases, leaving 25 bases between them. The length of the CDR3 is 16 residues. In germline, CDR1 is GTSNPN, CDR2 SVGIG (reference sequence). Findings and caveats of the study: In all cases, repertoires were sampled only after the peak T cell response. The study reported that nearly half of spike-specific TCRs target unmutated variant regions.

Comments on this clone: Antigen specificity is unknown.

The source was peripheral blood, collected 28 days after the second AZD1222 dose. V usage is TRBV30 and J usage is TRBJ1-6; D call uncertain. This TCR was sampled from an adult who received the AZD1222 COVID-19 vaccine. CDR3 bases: TGTGCCTGCACTTCGGGTTCGGACCCTCGTGGGTCACCCCTCCACTTT. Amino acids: CACTSGSDPRGSPLHF.